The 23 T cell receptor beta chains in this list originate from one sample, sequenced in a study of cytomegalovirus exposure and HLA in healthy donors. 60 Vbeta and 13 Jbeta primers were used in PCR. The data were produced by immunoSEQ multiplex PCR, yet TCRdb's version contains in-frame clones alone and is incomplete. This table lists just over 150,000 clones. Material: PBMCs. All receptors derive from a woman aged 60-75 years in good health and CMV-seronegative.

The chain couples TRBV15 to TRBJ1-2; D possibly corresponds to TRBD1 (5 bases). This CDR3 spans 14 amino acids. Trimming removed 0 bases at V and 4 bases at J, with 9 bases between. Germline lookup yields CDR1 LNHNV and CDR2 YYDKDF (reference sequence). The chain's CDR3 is CATSRDSGLYGYTF. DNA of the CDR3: TGTGCCACCAGCAGAGATTCGGGACTCTATGGCTACACCTTC.

The CDR3 spells CASSQSQRATDTQYF. The CDR3 DNA reads as TGCGCCAGCAGCCAATCTCAGAGGGCAACAGATACGCAGTATTTT. The chain has TRBV4-3 and TRBJ2-3, with TRBD2 as a possible D gene (5 bases). V lost 2 bases and J lost 3, with 12 bases in between. Germline V gives CDR1 LGHNA, CDR2 YSLEER. CDR3 length: 15 residues.

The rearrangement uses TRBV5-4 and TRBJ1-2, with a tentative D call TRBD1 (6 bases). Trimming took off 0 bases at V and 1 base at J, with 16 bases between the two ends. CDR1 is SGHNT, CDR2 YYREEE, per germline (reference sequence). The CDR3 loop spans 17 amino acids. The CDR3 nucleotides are TGTGCCAGCAGCTTGGGCCATACAGGGACCCTTAACTATGGCTACACCTTC. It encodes CASSLGHTGTLNYGYTF.

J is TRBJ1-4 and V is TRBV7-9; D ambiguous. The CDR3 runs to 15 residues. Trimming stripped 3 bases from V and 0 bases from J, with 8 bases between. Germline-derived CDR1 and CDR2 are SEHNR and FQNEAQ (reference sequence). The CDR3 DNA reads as TGTGCCAGCAGCTTGGAGTTAGCAACTAATGAAAAACTGTTTTTT. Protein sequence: CASSLELATNEKLFF.

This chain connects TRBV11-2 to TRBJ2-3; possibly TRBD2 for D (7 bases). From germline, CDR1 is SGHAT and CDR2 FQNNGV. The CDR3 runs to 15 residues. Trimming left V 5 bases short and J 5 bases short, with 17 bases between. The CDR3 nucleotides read TGTGCCAGCAGCCAAGGGAGAAGGGGGGGAGATACGCAGTATTTT. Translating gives CASSQGRRGGDTQYF.

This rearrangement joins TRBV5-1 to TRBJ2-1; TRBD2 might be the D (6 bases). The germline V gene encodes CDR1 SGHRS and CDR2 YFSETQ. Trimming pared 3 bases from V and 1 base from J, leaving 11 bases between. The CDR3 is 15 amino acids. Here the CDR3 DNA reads TGCGCCAGCAGCTACGGAGGGCAGTCCTACAATGAGCAGTTCTTC. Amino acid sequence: CASSYGGQSYNEQFF.

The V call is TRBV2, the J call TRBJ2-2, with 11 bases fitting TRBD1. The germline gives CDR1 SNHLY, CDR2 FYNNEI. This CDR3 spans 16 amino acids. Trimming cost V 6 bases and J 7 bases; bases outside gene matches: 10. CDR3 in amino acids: CASSGQGAILGGELFF. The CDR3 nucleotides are TGTGCCAGCAGCGGACAGGGGGCTATTCTGGGCGGGGAGCTGTTTTTT.

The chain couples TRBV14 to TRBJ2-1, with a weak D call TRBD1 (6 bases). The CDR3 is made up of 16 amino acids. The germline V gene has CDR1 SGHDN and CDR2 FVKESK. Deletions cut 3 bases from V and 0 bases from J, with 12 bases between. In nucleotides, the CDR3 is TGTGCCAGCAGCCATCCCGGGACAAACTCCTACAATGAGCAGTTCTTC. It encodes CASSHPGTNSYNEQFF. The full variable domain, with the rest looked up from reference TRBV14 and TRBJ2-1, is EAGVTQFPSHSVIEKGQTVTLRCDPISGHDNLYWYRRVMGKEIKFLLHFVKESKQDESGMPNNRFLAERTGGTYSTLKVQPAELEDSGVYFCASSHPGTNSYNEQFFGPGTRLTVL.

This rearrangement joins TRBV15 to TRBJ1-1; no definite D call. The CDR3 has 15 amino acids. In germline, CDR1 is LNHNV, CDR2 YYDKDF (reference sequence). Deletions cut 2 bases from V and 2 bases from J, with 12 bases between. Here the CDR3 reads CATSRRTSRNTEAFF. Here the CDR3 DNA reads TGTGCCACCAGCAGACGTACTTCTCGAAACACTGAAGCTTTCTTT. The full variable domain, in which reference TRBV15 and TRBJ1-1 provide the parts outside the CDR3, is DAMVIQNPRYQVTQFGKPVTLSCSQTLNHNVMYWYQQKSSQAPKLLFHYYDKDFNNEADTPDNFQSRRPNTSFCFLDIRSPGLGDTAMYLCATSRRTSRNTEAFFGQGTRLTVV.

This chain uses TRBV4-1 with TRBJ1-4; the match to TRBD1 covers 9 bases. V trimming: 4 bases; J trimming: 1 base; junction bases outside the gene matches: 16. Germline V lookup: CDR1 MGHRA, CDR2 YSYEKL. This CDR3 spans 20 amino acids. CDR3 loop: CASSRPKGGQGLGTNEKLFF. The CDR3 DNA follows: TGCGCCAGCAGCCGCCCAAAGGGGGGACAGGGTCTTGGAACTAATGAAAAACTGTTTTTT.

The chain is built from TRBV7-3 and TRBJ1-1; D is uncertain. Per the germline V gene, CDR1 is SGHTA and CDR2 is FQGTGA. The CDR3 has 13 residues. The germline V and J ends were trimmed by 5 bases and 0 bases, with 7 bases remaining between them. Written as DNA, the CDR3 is TGTGCCAGCAGCCTTCGTATGAACACTGAAGCTTTCTTT. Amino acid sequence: CASSLRMNTEAFF. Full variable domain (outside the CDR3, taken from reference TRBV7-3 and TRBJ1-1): GAGVSQTPSNKVTEKGKYVELRCDPISGHTALYWYRQSLGQGPEFLIYFQGTGAADDSGLPNDRFFAVRPEGSVSTLKIQRTERGDSAVYLCASSLRMNTEAFFGQGTRLTVV.

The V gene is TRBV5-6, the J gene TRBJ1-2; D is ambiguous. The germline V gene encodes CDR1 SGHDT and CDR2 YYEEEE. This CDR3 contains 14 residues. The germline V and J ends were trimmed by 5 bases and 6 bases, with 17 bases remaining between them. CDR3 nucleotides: TGTGCCAGCAGAGAGGGCAGGAGATGGCATGGCTACACCTTC. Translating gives CASREGRRWHGYTF.

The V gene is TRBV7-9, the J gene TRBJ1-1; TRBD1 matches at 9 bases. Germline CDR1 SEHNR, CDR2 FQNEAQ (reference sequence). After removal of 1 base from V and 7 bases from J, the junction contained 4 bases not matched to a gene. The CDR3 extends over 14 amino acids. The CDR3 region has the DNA TGTGCCAGCAGCTTAGGGACAGGGGAGGGTGAAGCTTTCTTT. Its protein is CASSLGTGEGEAFF.

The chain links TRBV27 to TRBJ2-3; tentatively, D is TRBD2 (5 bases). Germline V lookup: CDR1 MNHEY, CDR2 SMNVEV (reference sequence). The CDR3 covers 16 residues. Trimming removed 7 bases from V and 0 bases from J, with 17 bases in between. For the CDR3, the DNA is TGTGCCAGCAAGCGGATGTTCGCCTCTAGCACAGATACGCAGTATTTT. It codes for CASKRMFASSTDTQYF.

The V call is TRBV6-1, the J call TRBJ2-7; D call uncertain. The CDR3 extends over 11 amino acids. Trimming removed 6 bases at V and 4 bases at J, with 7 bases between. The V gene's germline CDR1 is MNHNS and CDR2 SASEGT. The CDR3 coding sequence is TGTGCCAGCAGCGACAAATACGAGCAGTACTTC. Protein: CASSDKYEQYF.

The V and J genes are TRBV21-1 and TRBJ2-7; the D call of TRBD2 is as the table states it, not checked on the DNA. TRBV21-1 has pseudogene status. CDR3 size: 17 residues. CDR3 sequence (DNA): TGTGCCAGCAGCACCCCCCTGACTAGCGGGAAGAACTACGAGCAGTACTTC. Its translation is CASSTPLTSGKNYEQYF.

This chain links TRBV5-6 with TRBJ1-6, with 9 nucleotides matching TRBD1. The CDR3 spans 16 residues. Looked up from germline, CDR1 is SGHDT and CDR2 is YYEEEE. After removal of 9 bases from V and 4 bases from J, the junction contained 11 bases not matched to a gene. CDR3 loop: CANRETGGRYNSPLHF. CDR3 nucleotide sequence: TGTGCCAACAGGGAAACAGGGGGCAGATATAATTCACCCCTCCACTTT.

The CDR3 loop reads CATSRDARNGEQFF. CDR3 nucleotides: TGTGCCACCAGCAGAGATGCGAGGAACGGTGAGCAGTTCTTC. This chain connects TRBV15 to TRBJ2-1; D is uncertain. Trimming stripped 0 bases from V and 9 bases from J, with 12 bases between. The CDR3 is 14 amino acids. The germline gives CDR1 LNHNV, CDR2 YYDKDF (reference sequence).

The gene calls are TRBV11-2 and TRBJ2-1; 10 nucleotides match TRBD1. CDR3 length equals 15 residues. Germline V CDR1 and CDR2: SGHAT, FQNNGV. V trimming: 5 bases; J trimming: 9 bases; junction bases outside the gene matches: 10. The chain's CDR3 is CASSLDRGPFPEQFF. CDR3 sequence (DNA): TGTGCCAGCAGCCTCGACAGGGGGCCCTTTCCTGAGCAGTTCTTC.

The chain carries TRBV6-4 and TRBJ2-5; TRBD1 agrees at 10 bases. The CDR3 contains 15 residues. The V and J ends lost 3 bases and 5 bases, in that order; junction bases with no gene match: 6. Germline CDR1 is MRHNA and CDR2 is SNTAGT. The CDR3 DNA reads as TGTGCCAGCAGTGAAGGGACAGGGGAATCGGAGACCCAGTACTTC. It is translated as CASSEGTGESETQYF.

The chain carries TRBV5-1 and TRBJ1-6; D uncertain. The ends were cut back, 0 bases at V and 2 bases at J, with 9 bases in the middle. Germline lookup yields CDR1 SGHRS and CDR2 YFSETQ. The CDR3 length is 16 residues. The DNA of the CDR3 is TGCGCCAGCAGCTTGGCGGGATCCACCTATAATTCACCCCTCCACTTT. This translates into CASSLAGSTYNSPLHF.

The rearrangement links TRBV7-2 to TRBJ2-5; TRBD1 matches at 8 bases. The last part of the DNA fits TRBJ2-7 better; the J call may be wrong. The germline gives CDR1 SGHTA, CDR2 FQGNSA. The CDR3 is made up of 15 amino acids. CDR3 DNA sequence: TGTGCCAGCAGCCAGGTAGGGGACAGGACCTACGAGCAGTACTTC. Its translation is CASSQVGDRTYEQYF.

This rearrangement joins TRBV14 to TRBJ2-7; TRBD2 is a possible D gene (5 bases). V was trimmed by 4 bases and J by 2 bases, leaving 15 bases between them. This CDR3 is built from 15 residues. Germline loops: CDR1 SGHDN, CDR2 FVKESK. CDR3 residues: CASSRSTGSAYEQYF. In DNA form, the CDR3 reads TGTGCCAGCAGCCGCTCTACGGGGTCAGCCTACGAGCAGTACTTC. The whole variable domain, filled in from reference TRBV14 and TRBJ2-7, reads EAGVTQFPSHSVIEKGQTVTLRCDPISGHDNLYWYRRVMGKEIKFLLHFVKESKQDESGMPNNRFLAERTGGTYSTLKVQPAELEDSGVYFCASSRSTGSAYEQYFGPGTRLTVT.